The sequence of this T cell receptor (beta chain) was determined in a study of T cells after yellow fever vaccination. Whole-study results and caveats: Though it reached lower strength, the secondary response hit its peak faster, day 5 versus 15. FACS-sorted repertoires could harbor abundant contaminating bulk-population clonotypes.

This CDR3 has 17 amino acids. Trimming took 7 bases from V and 0 from J, leaving 21 bases between them. Germline loops: CDR1 SEHNR, CDR2 FQNEAQ (reference sequence). By 5'RACE template switching, TCR cDNA was produced, with a universal primer site and UMIs added in the process. TCRdb re-called the 5' RACE reads with MiXCR, one entry per CDR3 protein. The table includes about 170,000 distinct CDR3 sequences, around 10% detected once. Worth noting for this clonotype: Its antigen remains unidentified.

The rearrangement uses TRBV7-9 and TRBJ1-1; perhaps TRBD1 as D (6 bases). This clonotype originated in a man aged 18-30 years who received the YFV17D yellow fever vaccine. This material consisted of CD8+ T cells sorted from PBMCs, taken 15 days after the yellow fever booster vaccination. In nucleotides, the CDR3 is TGTGCCAGCAAGCCAACTGGGGGCAGGACCATGAACACTGAAGCTTTCTTT. Its protein is CASKPTGGRTMNTEAFF.